These T cell receptor beta chains were read from a single sample in a study of T cell changes during pregnancy in multiple sclerosis. The method was immunoSEQ multiplex PCR; TCRdb's version includes in-frame clones alone and lacks a portion of them. Seen here are some 80,000 clones, over 85% observed once, and the top ten hold about 0.14%. Sequences were derived from CD4+ T cells from peripheral blood mononuclear cells, sampled after pregnancy. Receptor source: a female donor with multiple sclerosis, enrolled in a pregnancy study. The CDR3 runs from the conserved cysteine through the conserved F or W. D genes are given only for firm matches. Size is stated for part of the rows, as once, few or many counts, or as a class when the clone is expanded.

CDR3nt: TGTGCCAGTAGCTTGTCTCGGACAGGGGGCTTGGGCAATCAGCCCCAGCATTTT
CDR3aa: CASSLSRTGGLGNQPQHF
abundance: .
d_gene: TRBD1
j_gene: TRBJ1-5
v_gene: TRBV19

CDR3nt: TGTGCCAGCGGACAGGGGGCTTCCTATGGCTACACCTTC
CDR3aa: CASGQGASYGYTF
abundance: .
d_gene: TRBD1
j_gene: TRBJ1-2
v_gene: TRBV28

CDR3nt: TGTGCCAGCAGTGAGTCCGGGACTACCTCAGATACGCAGTATTTT
CDR3aa: CASSESGTTSDTQYF
abundance: .
d_gene: TRBD2
j_gene: TRBJ2-3
v_gene: TRBV2

CDR3nt: TGTGCCGGCTCGGGGGGCAGGAACACTGAAGCTTTCTTT
CDR3aa: CAGSGGRNTEAFF
abundance: once
d_gene: .
j_gene: TRBJ1-1
v_gene: TRBV6-1

CDR3nt: TGTGCCAGCAGACCCGGACAGGGCCAAGAGACCCAGTACTTC
CDR3aa: CASRPGQGQETQYF
abundance: once
d_gene: TRBD1
j_gene: TRBJ2-5
v_gene: TRBV2

CDR3nt: TGTGCCAGCCGATTCAGGGAGACCCAGTACTTC
CDR3aa: CASRFRETQYF
abundance: .
d_gene: .
j_gene: TRBJ2-5
v_gene: TRBV5-4

CDR3nt: TGTGCCAGCAGCCCTAGTAGCCCCTTAATCTACGAGCAGTACTTC
CDR3aa: CASSPSSPLIYEQYF
abundance: .
d_gene: .
j_gene: TRBJ2-7
v_gene: TRBV7-2

CDR3nt: TGTGCCAGCAGTTACTCGTGGAGATACTATGGCTACACCTTC
CDR3aa: CASSYSWRYYGYTF
abundance: .
d_gene: .
j_gene: TRBJ1-2
v_gene: TRBV6-5

CDR3nt: TGTGCCACCGCGACTGCCCTAGCGTCTGAGCAGTTCTTC
CDR3aa: CATATALASEQFF
abundance: .
d_gene: .
j_gene: TRBJ2-1
v_gene: TRBV25-1

CDR3nt: TGTGCCAGCAGCCCCTGGGACTCTTACTCCTACAATGAGCAGTTCTTC
CDR3aa: CASSPWDSYSYNEQFF
abundance: .
d_gene: .
j_gene: TRBJ2-1
v_gene: TRBV11-2

CDR3nt: TGTGCCAGCAGCTTAGGGGGGACAGCCCAAGTGGGGGAGCTGTTTTTT
CDR3aa: CASSLGGTAQVGELFF
abundance: .
d_gene: TRBD1
j_gene: TRBJ2-2
v_gene: TRBV7-9

CDR3nt: TGTGCCAGCAGTGTCGTACAGGGAAAAACTAGCAATCAGCCCCAGCATTTT
CDR3aa: CASSVVQGKTSNQPQHF
abundance: .
d_gene: .
j_gene: TRBJ1-5
v_gene: TRBV28

CDR3nt: TGTGCCAGCAGCTTGACAGGGCCCGGGGAGCTGTTTTTT
CDR3aa: CASSLTGPGELFF
abundance: once
d_gene: .
j_gene: TRBJ2-2
v_gene: TRBV5-4

CDR3nt: TGTGCCAGTAGTTCCACTAGCGGGAGTTGGAATGAGCAGTTCTTC
CDR3aa: CASSSTSGSWNEQFF
abundance: .
d_gene: TRBD2
j_gene: TRBJ2-1
v_gene: TRBV19

CDR3nt: TGTGCCAGCAGTGAAGTTACAGGGGGCGGTGGCTACACCTTC
CDR3aa: CASSEVTGGGGYTF
abundance: .
d_gene: TRBD1
j_gene: TRBJ1-2
v_gene: TRBV2

CDR3nt: TGCGCCAGCAGCGAACGTACAGGGGGCAGTGGCTACACCTTC
CDR3aa: CASSERTGGSGYTF
abundance: once
d_gene: TRBD1
j_gene: TRBJ1-2
v_gene: TRBV5-1

CDR3nt: TGCGCCAGCAGCCCTTTAGCGGGAGGGGTCCTAATCACAGATACGCAGTATTTT
CDR3aa: CASSPLAGGVLITDTQYF
abundance: .
d_gene: TRBD2
j_gene: TRBJ2-3
v_gene: TRBV5-1

CDR3nt: TGTGCCAGCAGCCCGCAGGTCCTCACAGATACGCAGTATTTT
CDR3aa: CASSPQVLTDTQYF
abundance: .
d_gene: .
j_gene: TRBJ2-3
v_gene: TRBV11-1

CDR3nt: TGTGCCAGCAGTGAAATGAGGAACACTGAAGCTTTCTTT
CDR3aa: CASSEMRNTEAFF
abundance: .
d_gene: .
j_gene: TRBJ1-1
v_gene: TRBV2

CDR3nt: TGTGCCAGCAGCCCTAGTACAGGGGCGACAAACAATGAGCAGTTCTTC
CDR3aa: CASSPSTGATNNEQFF
abundance: few
d_gene: TRBD1
j_gene: TRBJ2-1
v_gene: TRBV7-2

CDR3nt: TGTGCTAGCAGCTTAGACAGGGGCGATGAGCAGTTCTTC
CDR3aa: CASSLDRGDEQFF
abundance: .
d_gene: TRBD1
j_gene: TRBJ2-1
v_gene: TRBV7-7

CDR3nt: TGTGCCAGCAGACCAATTAGGTGGGGCGTAAGGGACACTGAAGCTTTCTTT
CDR3aa: CASRPIRWGVRDTEAFF
abundance: .
d_gene: .
j_gene: TRBJ1-1
v_gene: TRBV28

CDR3nt: TGCGCCAGCAGCCTATCTAGCGGGAGTCAGACGTGGGAGCAGTTCTTC
CDR3aa: CASSLSSGSQTWEQFF
abundance: .
d_gene: TRBD2
j_gene: TRBJ2-1
v_gene: TRBV5-1

CDR3nt: TGCGCCAGCAGGTTGGGACTAGCGGGGGACTACGAGCAGTACTTC
CDR3aa: CASRLGLAGDYEQYF
abundance: .
d_gene: TRBD2
j_gene: TRBJ2-7
v_gene: TRBV5-1

CDR3nt: TGTGCCTATGAGACAGGGGGCGTTTTCAGAGCTTTCTTT
CDR3aa: CAYETGGVFRAFF
abundance: few
d_gene: TRBD1
j_gene: TRBJ1-1
v_gene: TRBV30

CDR3nt: TGTGCCTGCGGCGAGGCCACTCGGTACTTC
CDR3aa: CACGEATRYF
abundance: .
d_gene: .
j_gene: TRBJ2-4
v_gene: TRBV30

CDR3nt: TGTGCCAGTAGTATAACCGGGACTAGCGGGAGAAGGGGACAAGAGACCCAGTACTTC
CDR3aa: CASSITGTSGRRGQETQYF
abundance: .
d_gene: TRBD2
j_gene: TRBJ2-5
v_gene: TRBV19

CDR3nt: TGTGCCAGCAGCCGAAGGACAGGTTCAGTTTCGGACACTGAAGCTTTCTTT
CDR3aa: CASSRRTGSVSDTEAFF
abundance: .
d_gene: TRBD1
j_gene: TRBJ1-1
v_gene: TRBV27

CDR3nt: TGTGCCAGCAGCGTAGGCCCAGGGGATCATTCACCCCTCCACTTT
CDR3aa: CASSVGPGDHSPLHF
abundance: .
d_gene: .
j_gene: TRBJ1-6
v_gene: TRBV9

CDR3nt: TGTGCCAGCAGGCGGACAGGGGGAGATGAAAAACTGTTTTTT
CDR3aa: CASRRTGGDEKLFF
abundance: once
d_gene: TRBD1
j_gene: TRBJ1-4
v_gene: TRBV28

CDR3nt: TGTGCCAGCAGTTTTATGGGGCTCGCCTACGAGCAGTACTTC
CDR3aa: CASSFMGLAYEQYF
abundance: .
d_gene: .
j_gene: TRBJ2-7
v_gene: TRBV28

CDR3nt: TGTGCCAGCAGCCCGAGGATCAATCAGCCCCAGCATTTT
CDR3aa: CASSPRINQPQHF
abundance: .
d_gene: .
j_gene: TRBJ1-5
v_gene: TRBV28

CDR3nt: TGTGCCAGCAGTTACTATCCCAGAGGGAATGAGCAGTTCTTC
CDR3aa: CASSYYPRGNEQFF
abundance: .
d_gene: .
j_gene: TRBJ2-1
v_gene: TRBV6-5

CDR3nt: TGTGCCATCAGTGGAGGCAACACTGAAGCTTTCTTT
CDR3aa: CAISGGNTEAFF
abundance: .
d_gene: .
j_gene: TRBJ1-1
v_gene: TRBV10-3

CDR3nt: TGTGCCAGCAGCCGCCTTGACAGGCTGGTTTACACCGGGGAGCTGTTTTTT
CDR3aa: CASSRLDRLVYTGELFF
abundance: .
d_gene: .
j_gene: TRBJ2-2
v_gene: TRBV9

CDR3nt: TGTGCCAGCAACCAGGGACTCCCCTACAATGAGCAGTTCTTC
CDR3aa: CASNQGLPYNEQFF
abundance: .
d_gene: .
j_gene: TRBJ2-1
v_gene: TRBV6-5

CDR3nt: TGTGCCTGGAGTGGTAGGGGCAATGGCGAGCAGTACTTC
CDR3aa: CAWSGRGNGEQYF
abundance: .
d_gene: .
j_gene: TRBJ2-7
v_gene: TRBV30

CDR3nt: TGTGCCAGCAGTTTTAGTGGCAGGGGTACGCAGTATTTT
CDR3aa: CASSFSGRGTQYF
abundance: .
d_gene: .
j_gene: TRBJ2-3
v_gene: TRBV28

CDR3nt: TGTGCCAGCAGTTACGGGCGGGCAGCCTACGAGCAGTACTTC
CDR3aa: CASSYGRAAYEQYF
abundance: once
d_gene: .
j_gene: TRBJ2-7
v_gene: TRBV6-6

CDR3nt: TGTGCCAGCAGTGAAATTAGTGAGCAGTTCTTC
CDR3aa: CASSEISEQFF
abundance: .
d_gene: .
j_gene: TRBJ2-1
v_gene: TRBV2

CDR3nt: TGTGCCAGCAGCTTAGCGCCGGGCGGGACAGGGAGGACCTACGAGCAGTACTTC
CDR3aa: CASSLAPGGTGRTYEQYF
abundance: .
d_gene: TRBD1
j_gene: TRBJ2-7
v_gene: TRBV7-6

CDR3nt: TGTGCCAGCAGCTCGATCCCCCGGGGCACCGGGGAGCTGTTTTTT
CDR3aa: CASSSIPRGTGELFF
abundance: .
d_gene: .
j_gene: TRBJ2-2
v_gene: TRBV11-2

CDR3nt: TGTGCCAGCTCACCCCAACCGGGAGTGACCGACTACGAGCAGTACTTC
CDR3aa: CASSPQPGVTDYEQYF
abundance: .
d_gene: .
j_gene: TRBJ2-7
v_gene: TRBV18

CDR3nt: TGCGCCAGCAGCGTCTCAGGGGGCGCGGCTGGGTACAATGAGCAGTTCTTC
CDR3aa: CASSVSGGAAGYNEQFF
abundance: .
d_gene: TRBD1
j_gene: TRBJ2-1
v_gene: TRBV5-1

CDR3nt: TGCGCCAGCAGCTTGCGACAGGGCGATCAGCCCCAGCATTTT
CDR3aa: CASSLRQGDQPQHF
abundance: .
d_gene: TRBD1
j_gene: TRBJ1-5
v_gene: TRBV5-1

CDR3nt: TGTGCCACCAGCAGAGACTCTCTAGGGTTGGGAGACGAGCAGTACTTC
CDR3aa: CATSRDSLGLGDEQYF
abundance: .
d_gene: .
j_gene: TRBJ2-7
v_gene: TRBV15

CDR3nt: TGCGCCAGCAGTCAATCAGAAGCGGGACCCTACGAGCAGTACTTC
CDR3aa: CASSQSEAGPYEQYF
abundance: .
d_gene: TRBD2
j_gene: TRBJ2-7
v_gene: TRBV23-1

CDR3nt: TGTGCCAGCAGTAAAAGACAGGGGGCTAACACTGAAGCTTTCTTT
CDR3aa: CASSKRQGANTEAFF
abundance: .
d_gene: TRBD1
j_gene: TRBJ1-1
v_gene: TRBV11-2

CDR3nt: TGTGCCAGCAGGTACCCGGGACAGGGGGCCAGCAATGAAAAACTGTTTTTT
CDR3aa: CASRYPGQGASNEKLFF
abundance: .
d_gene: TRBD1
j_gene: TRBJ1-4
v_gene: TRBV13

CDR3nt: TGTGCCAGCAGTGCAGCCTCCGGGACAGGGTACGAGCAGTACTTC
CDR3aa: CASSAASGTGYEQYF
abundance: .
d_gene: TRBD1
j_gene: TRBJ2-7
v_gene: TRBV6-1

CDR3nt: TGTGCCATCAGCTTGGGGGGGGGACGGACCGGGGAGCTGTTTTTT
CDR3aa: CAISLGGGRTGELFF
abundance: .
d_gene: TRBD2
j_gene: TRBJ2-2
v_gene: TRBV10-3

CDR3nt: TGCGCCAGCAGCTCGGTTACTAACCGTAGGCAGTTCTTC
CDR3aa: CASSSVTNRRQFF
abundance: .
d_gene: .
j_gene: TRBJ2-1
v_gene: TRBV5-1

CDR3nt: TGCGCCAGCAGCTCGCGGACAGGGGGGGAGACCCAGTACTTC
CDR3aa: CASSSRTGGETQYF
abundance: .
d_gene: TRBD1
j_gene: TRBJ2-5
v_gene: TRBV5-1

CDR3nt: TGTGCCAGCTCCCTCGGGGGAGACGAGCAGTACTTC
CDR3aa: CASSLGGDEQYF
abundance: .
d_gene: .
j_gene: TRBJ2-7
v_gene: TRBV18

CDR3nt: TGCAGCGTTGCTCGACAGGATATGAACACTGAAGCTTTCTTT
CDR3aa: CSVARQDMNTEAFF
abundance: .
d_gene: .
j_gene: TRBJ1-1
v_gene: TRBV29-1

CDR3nt: TGTGCCAGCCTAAAGGTGGGGGCTACCCGCAATCAGCCCCAGCATTTT
CDR3aa: CASLKVGATRNQPQHF
abundance: .
d_gene: .
j_gene: TRBJ1-5
v_gene: TRBV19

CDR3nt: TGTGCCAGTACTTATACTTTGGATCGGGGCAATCAGCCCCAGCATTTT
CDR3aa: CASTYTLDRGNQPQHF
abundance: .
d_gene: .
j_gene: TRBJ1-5
v_gene: TRBV19